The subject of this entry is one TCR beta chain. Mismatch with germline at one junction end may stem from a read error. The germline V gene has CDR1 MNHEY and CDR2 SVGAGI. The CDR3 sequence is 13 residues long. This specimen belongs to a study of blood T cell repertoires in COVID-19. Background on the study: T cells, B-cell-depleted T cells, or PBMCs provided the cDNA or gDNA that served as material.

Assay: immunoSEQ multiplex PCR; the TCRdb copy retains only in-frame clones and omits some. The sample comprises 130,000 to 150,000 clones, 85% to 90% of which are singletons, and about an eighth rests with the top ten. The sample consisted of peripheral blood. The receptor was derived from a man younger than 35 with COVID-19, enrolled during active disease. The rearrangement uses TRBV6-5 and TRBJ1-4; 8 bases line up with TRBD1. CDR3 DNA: TGTGCCAGCAAGGACAGGGTTAATGAAAAACTGCTTTTT. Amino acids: CASKDRVNEKLLF.